The rows below give T cell receptor beta chains drawn from one sample of a study of spatial heterogeneity in lung cancer. In TCRdb, the 5' RACE reads were re-called with MiXCR into one record per CDR3 protein. The sample carries about 120,000 distinct CDR3 sequences, approximately 12% recorded once. The sequencing here drew on PBMCs, taken at follow-up. The receptors here all came from a male donor with early-stage non-small cell lung cancer. CDR3s leave out the opening cysteine and the closing phenylalanine or tryptophan.

v_gene: TRBV20-1
j_gene: TRBJ1-3
CDR3aa: SATGYSGNTIY

v_gene: TRBV6-2/TRBV6-3
j_gene: TRBJ2-3
CDR3aa: ASSYAAGARQTQY

v_gene: TRBV11-2
j_gene: TRBJ1-1
CDR3aa: ASSPVIDTEAF

v_gene: TRBV6-5
j_gene: TRBJ2-1
CDR3aa: ASSYTSTGYNEQF

v_gene: TRBV19
j_gene: TRBJ2-7
CDR3aa: ASKSGSLISTEQY

v_gene: TRBV12-3/TRBV12-4
j_gene: TRBJ1-5
CDR3aa: ASSFSGQPQH

v_gene: TRBV9
j_gene: TRBJ2-7
CDR3aa: ASSVATGYEQY

v_gene: TRBV20-1
j_gene: TRBJ1-2
CDR3aa: SAHMAGEVYGYT

v_gene: TRBV2
j_gene: TRBJ2-2
CDR3aa: ASSEHRDTGELF

v_gene: TRBV24-1
j_gene: TRBJ2-5
CDR3aa: ATSDSDTQETQY

v_gene: TRBV12-3/TRBV12-4
j_gene: TRBJ1-1
CDR3aa: ASSLVGVTEAF

v_gene: TRBV10-3
j_gene: TRBJ1-1
CDR3aa: AINSRDSEAF

v_gene: TRBV5-1
j_gene: TRBJ2-4
CDR3aa: ASSSGGHGIQY

v_gene: TRBV7-9
j_gene: TRBJ2-2
CDR3aa: ASSLTIGELF

v_gene: TRBV25-1
j_gene: TRBJ2-1
CDR3aa: ASSRGRSSYNEQF